Each of the 19 T cell receptor beta chains below was sequenced from the same sample in a study of blood T cells in healthy people across ages. With a J-beta primer mix and a sample-barcoded 5' primer, a second PCR ran roughly 6 to 11 cycles. TCRdb re-called the 5' RACE reads through MiXCR, storing one row per CDR3 protein. The data contain hundreds of thousands of distinct CDR3 sequences, approximately 39% of them singletons. Sequencing was done on a sample of blood. These receptors came from a woman aged 55-70 years in good health.

This chain connects TRBV2 to TRBJ2-5; unclear D gene. In germline, CDR1 is SNHLY, CDR2 FYNNEI. The CDR3 consists of 13 residues. Trimming cost V 7 bases and J 2 bases, with 11 bases left between them. The CDR3 spells CASNRVRQETQYF. CDR3 nucleotides: TGTGCCAGCAATCGGGTGAGGCAAGAGACCCAGTACTTC. Full variable domain (rest looked up from reference TRBV2 and TRBJ2-5): EPEVTQTPSHQVTQMGQEVILRCVPISNHLYFYWYRQILGQKVEFLVSFYNNEISEKSEIFDDQFSVERPDGSNFTLKIRSTKLEDSAMYFCASNRVRQETQYFGPGTRLLVL.

The chain links TRBV29-1 to TRBJ2-5; D gene unclear. The V end lost 4 bases, the J end lost 2 bases, and 5 bases lay between the germline ends. Looked up from germline, CDR1 is SQVTM and CDR2 is ANQGSEA. The CDR3 is 11 residues long. The CDR3: CSVVWQETQYF. The DNA for the CDR3 is TGCAGCGTTGTTTGGCAAGAGACCCAGTACTTC.

This chain links TRBV21-1 with TRBJ2-7; the table's D call, TRBD1, has no DNA check behind it. TRBV21-1 is given as a pseudogene. The CDR3 spans 15 residues. CDR3 protein: CASRGRGMEGYEQYF. In nucleotides, the CDR3 is TGTGCCAGCAGGGGACGAGGGATGGAGGGCTACGAGCAGTACTTC.

The rearrangement links TRBV20-1 to TRBJ1-5, with D tentatively TRBD1 (6 bases). The V gene lost 5 bases and the J gene lost 6 bases, with 11 bases spanning the gap. This CDR3 has 12 residues. Per the germline V gene, CDR1 is DFQATT and CDR2 is SNEGSKA (reference sequence). The CDR3: CSALTGSQPQHF. For the CDR3, the DNA is TGCAGTGCTTTAACAGGGAGTCAGCCCCAGCATTTT.

The gene calls are TRBV12-3 or TRBV12-4 and TRBJ2-5, with D possibly matching TRBD2 (5 bases). V was clipped by 2 bases and J by 13 bases, with 11 bases between them. The CDR3 has 11 amino acids. CDR3 loop: CASSLLGESYF. DNA of the CDR3: TGTGCCAGCAGTTTACTCGGGGAATCGTACTTC.

The table lists this clonotype with a few counts. The rearrangement uses TRBV3-1 and TRBJ2-5, with no clear D. Trimming cost V 0 bases and J 11 bases, with 13 bases left between them. CDR1 LGHDT and CDR2 YNNKEL come from the germline V gene (reference sequence). CDR3 length: 13 amino acids. The CDR3 sequence: CASSQEGVNEQYF. In DNA form, the CDR3 reads TGTGCCAGCAGCCAAGAGGGTGTCAATGAGCAGTACTTC.

The chain links TRBV7-9 to TRBJ2-5; D may be TRBD2 (5 bases). The CDR3 runs to 12 residues. Germline V CDR1 and CDR2: SEHNR, FQNEAQ (reference sequence). V shed 11 bases and J shed 5 bases, with 15 bases lying between them. This CDR3 reads CASAASWETQYF. CDR3 sequence (DNA): TGTGCCTCGGCGGCTAGCTGGGAGACCCAGTACTTC.

This chain joins TRBV7-2 and TRBJ2-1; 7 bases map to TRBD2. The CDR3 length is 15 residues. V shed 1 base and J 13 bases; nucleotides not matched to a gene: 13. The germline CDR1 and CDR2 sequences are SGHTA and FQGNSA. DNA of the CDR3: TGTGCCAGCAGCTTAGGGCTAGCGGTGGGAGAGACCCAGTTCTTC. It is translated as CASSLGLAVGETQFF.

The V call is TRBV9, the J call TRBJ2-7; 13 bases agree with TRBD2. Germline V gene lookup returns CDR1 SGDLS and CDR2 YYNGEE. The CDR3 consists of 15 residues. Trimming at V came to 4 bases and at J to 2 bases, leaving 3 bases not matched to a gene. The CDR3 coding sequence is TGTGCCAGCAGCAACGGGACTAGCGGGGCCTACGAGCAGTACTTC. Amino acid sequence: CASSNGTSGAYEQYF.

Regarding this clonotype: The junction does not match germline at one end; this may be a read error. This rearrangement joins TRBV7-6 to TRBJ2-1, with D perhaps given as TRBD1 or TRBD2 (7 bases each). CDR3 length: 16 residues. Germline V gene data show CDR1 as SGHVS and CDR2 as FNYEAQ. CDR3 in DNA: TGTGCCAGCAACTTATGGGAGGGTCAGGGGGTGAATGAGCAGTTCTTC. Translated, it gives CASNLWEGQGVNEQFF.

This clonotype appeared a few times. The chain recombines TRBV12-3 or TRBV12-4 with TRBJ1-4; no clear D. Trimming left V 6 bases short and J 8 bases short, with 10 bases between. The CDR3 is made up of 12 amino acids. CDR3 DNA sequence: TGTGCCAGCAGGACCAGCGGGGAAAAACTGTTTTTT. Translated, it gives CASRTSGEKLFF.

As for this clonotype: One base away lies a much larger clone, so this may be a sequencing read error. This chain connects TRBV20-1 to TRBJ1-1; D ambiguous. The CDR3 covers 15 residues. V lost 4 bases and J 1 base, leaving 16 bases between the germline ends. From germline, CDR1 is DFQATT and CDR2 SNEGSKA (reference sequence). CDR3 coding DNA: TGCAGTGCTATCCCTGTAGATAGCCAGAACACTGAAGCTTTCTTT. Amino acid sequence: CSAIPVDSQNTEAFF.

As to this clonotype: The junction does not match germline at one end; this may be a read error. The CDR3 DNA is TGTGCCAGCAGCCAACTTTCAGGGGCTCGGGAGATCCAGTACTTC. Translation gives CASSQLSGAREIQYF. The rearrangement joins TRBV6-5 to TRBJ2-5; D may correspond to TRBD1 or TRBD2 (6 bases each). Germline V gene data show CDR1 as MNHEY and CDR2 as SVGAGI. There are 15 residues in the CDR3.

For this clonotype: The junction departs from the called germline gene at one end, perhaps through a read error. In nucleotides, the CDR3 is TGCAGCGCTGAAGACGAAAGGGGCGCGGGCTATGGCTACACCTTC. Amino acids: CSAEDERGAGYGYTF. The chain recombines TRBV29-1 with TRBJ1-2; tentatively, D is TRBD1 (5 bases). This CDR3 has 15 amino acids. Looked up from germline, CDR1 is SQVTM and CDR2 is ANQGSEA.

This clonotype came up many times. The chain employs TRBV29-1 and TRBJ2-1, with TRBD2 matching over 7 bases. The germline V gene has CDR1 SQVTM and CDR2 ANQGSEA. The J segment lost 2 bases and the V segment lost 3 bases, leaving 4 bases of the junction unmatched. This CDR3 spans 14 amino acids. CDR3 nucleotide sequence: TGCAGCGTTGATCGCGGGAGACCCTACAATGAGCAGTTCTTC. Encoded protein: CSVDRGRPYNEQFF.

The chain combines TRBV3-1 with TRBJ2-7, with a possible D match to TRBD2 (5 bases). This CDR3 spans 16 amino acids. Trimming removed 0 bases from V and 1 base from J, with 13 bases in between. Germline lookup yields CDR1 LGHDT and CDR2 YNNKEL (reference sequence). In DNA, the CDR3 is TGTGCCAGCAGCCAAGATGCGGGTAAAGTATCCTACGAGCAGTACTTC. As protein: CASSQDAGKVSYEQYF.

The chain couples TRBV5-1 to TRBJ2-1; 12 nucleotides agree with TRBD2. The CDR3 runs 14 residues. Germline loops: CDR1 SGHRS, CDR2 YFSETQ. V shed 4 bases, J shed 9 bases, and the junction held 5 bases outside the gene matches. The DNA for the CDR3 is TGCGCCAGCAGCAAACTAGCGGGAGGAGCTGAGCAGTTCTTC. Amino acids: CASSKLAGGAEQFF.

This clonotype showed up many times. CDR3 bases: TGTGCCAGCACCTACCTGGGCCTAGCGGGAGGGTACGAGCAGTACTTC. The encoded protein is CASTYLGLAGGYEQYF. This chain connects TRBV21-1 to TRBJ2-7; the table's D gene call, TRBD2, was not cross checked with the DNA. TRBV21-1 is a documented pseudogene. This CDR3 is built from 16 residues.

The rearrangement joins TRBV20-1 to TRBJ2-5, with D tentatively TRBD1 (5 bases). The J call may be wrong; the DNA end is better matched by TRBJ2-7. The CDR3 spans 13 residues. CDR1 and CDR2 (germline): DFQATT, SNEGSKA (reference sequence). CDR3 sequence (DNA): TGCAGTGCTAGCAGGGCCGGTAGGGACGAGCAGTACTTC. This codes for CSASRAGRDEQYF.